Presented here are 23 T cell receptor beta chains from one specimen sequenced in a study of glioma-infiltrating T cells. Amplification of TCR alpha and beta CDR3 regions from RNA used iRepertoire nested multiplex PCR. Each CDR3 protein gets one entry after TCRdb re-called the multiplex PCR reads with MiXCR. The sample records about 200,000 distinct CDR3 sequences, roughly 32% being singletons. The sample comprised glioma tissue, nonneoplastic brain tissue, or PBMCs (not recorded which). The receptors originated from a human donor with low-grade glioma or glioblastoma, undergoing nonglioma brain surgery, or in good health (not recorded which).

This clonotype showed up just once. The CDR3 DNA is TGTGCCAGCAGCCCCCGACGACTAGCGGGGGGAAGGGGCTTGGGCGATGAGCAGTTCTTC. The encoded protein is CASSPRRLAGGRGLGDEQFF. This chain joins TRBV3-1 and TRBJ2-1, with 13 bases fitting TRBD2. V dropped 4 bases and J dropped 8; count of bases not matched to a gene: 20. This CDR3 contains 20 residues. CDR1 and CDR2 (germline): LGHDT, YNNKEL (reference sequence).

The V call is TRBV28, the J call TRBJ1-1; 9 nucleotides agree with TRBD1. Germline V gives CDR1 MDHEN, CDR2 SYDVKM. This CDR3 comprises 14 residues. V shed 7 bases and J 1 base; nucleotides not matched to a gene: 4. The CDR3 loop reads CASIQGARNTEAFF. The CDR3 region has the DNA TGTGCCAGCATACAGGGGGCGAGGAACACTGAAGCTTTCTTT.

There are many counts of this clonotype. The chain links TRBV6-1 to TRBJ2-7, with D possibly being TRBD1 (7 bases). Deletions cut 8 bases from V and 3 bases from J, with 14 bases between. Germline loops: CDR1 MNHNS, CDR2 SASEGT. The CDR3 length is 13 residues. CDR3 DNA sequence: TGTGCCAGCCGGAGGGACAGCTACTACGAGCAGTACTTC. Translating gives CASRRDSYYEQYF.

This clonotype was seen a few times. This chain's CDR3 is CASSPNLTGQNQPQHF. CDR3 coding DNA: TGTGCCAGCTCACCGAACCTGACAGGACAGAATCAGCCCCAGCATTTT. V usage is TRBV18 and J usage is TRBJ1-5, with D possibly TRBD1 on 6 matching bases. Germline V lookup: CDR1 KGHSH, CDR2 LQKENI. The CDR3 is made up of 16 amino acids. V lost 3 bases and J lost 4, with 16 bases in between.

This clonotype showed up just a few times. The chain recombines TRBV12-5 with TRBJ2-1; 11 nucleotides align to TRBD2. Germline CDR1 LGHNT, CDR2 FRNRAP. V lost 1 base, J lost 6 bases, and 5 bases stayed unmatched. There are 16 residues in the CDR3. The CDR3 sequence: CASGLEVTSGVNEQFF. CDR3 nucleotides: TGTGCTAGTGGTTTGGAAGTGACTAGCGGGGTCAATGAGCAGTTCTTC.

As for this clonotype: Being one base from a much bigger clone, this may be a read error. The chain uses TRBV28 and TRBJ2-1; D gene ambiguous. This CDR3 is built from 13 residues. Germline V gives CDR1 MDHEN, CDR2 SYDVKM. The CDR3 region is CTTVETPYNEQFF. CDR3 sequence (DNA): TGTACCACCGTCGAGACACCCTACAATGAGCAGTTCTTC. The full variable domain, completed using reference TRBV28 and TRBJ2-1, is DVKVTQSSRYLVKRTGEKVFLECVQDMDHENMFWYRQDPGLGLRLIYFSYDVKMKEKGDIPEGYSVSREKKERFSLILESASTNQTSMYLCTTVETPYNEQFFGPGTRLTVL.

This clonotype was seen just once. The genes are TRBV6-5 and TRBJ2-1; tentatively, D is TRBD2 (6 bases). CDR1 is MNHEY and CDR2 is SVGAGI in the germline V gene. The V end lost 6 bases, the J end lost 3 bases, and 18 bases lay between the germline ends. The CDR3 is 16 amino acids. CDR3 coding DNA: TGTGCCAGCAGACTCCGCCTGCGGGGTGACTACAATGAGCAGTTCTTC. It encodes CASRLRLRGDYNEQFF.

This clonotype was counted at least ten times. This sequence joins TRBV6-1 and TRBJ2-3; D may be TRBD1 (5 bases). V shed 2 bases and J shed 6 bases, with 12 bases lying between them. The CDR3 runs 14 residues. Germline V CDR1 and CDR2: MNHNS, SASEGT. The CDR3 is CASSEPGHKDTQYF. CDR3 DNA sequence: TGTGCCAGCAGTGAACCAGGACATAAGGATACGCAGTATTTT.

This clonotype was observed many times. The chain's CDR3 is CASSHGTGFGYTF. The CDR3 bases are TGCGCCAGCAGCCACGGGACAGGGTTTGGCTACACCTTC. The chain combines TRBV4-3 with TRBJ1-2, with TRBD1 matching over 9 bases. Germline loops: CDR1 LGHNA, CDR2 YSLEER. Trimming at V came to 3 bases and at J to 7 bases, leaving 3 bases not matched to a gene. The CDR3 totals 13 residues.

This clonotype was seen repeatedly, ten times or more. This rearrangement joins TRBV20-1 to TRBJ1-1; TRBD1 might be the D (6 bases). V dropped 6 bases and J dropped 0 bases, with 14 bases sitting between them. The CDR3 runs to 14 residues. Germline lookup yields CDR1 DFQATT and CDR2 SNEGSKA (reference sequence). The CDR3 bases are TGCAGTGCAGATCAACAGGGCATGAACACTGAAGCTTTCTTT. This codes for CSADQQGMNTEAFF.

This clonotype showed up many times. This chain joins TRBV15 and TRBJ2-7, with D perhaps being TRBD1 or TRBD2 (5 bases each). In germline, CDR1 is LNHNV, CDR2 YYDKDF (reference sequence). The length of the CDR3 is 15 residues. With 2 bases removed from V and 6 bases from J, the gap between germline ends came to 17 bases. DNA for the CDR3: TGTGCCACCAGCAGATCAATTAACCGGGACGCCGAGCAGTACTTC. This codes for CATSRSINRDAEQYF.

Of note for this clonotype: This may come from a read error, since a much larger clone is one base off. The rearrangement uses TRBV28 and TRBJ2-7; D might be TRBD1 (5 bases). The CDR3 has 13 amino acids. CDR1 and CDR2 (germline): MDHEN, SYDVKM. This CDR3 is CASRIQGSYGQYF. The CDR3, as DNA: TGTGCCAGCAGAATTCAGGGCTCCTACGGGCAGTACTTC.

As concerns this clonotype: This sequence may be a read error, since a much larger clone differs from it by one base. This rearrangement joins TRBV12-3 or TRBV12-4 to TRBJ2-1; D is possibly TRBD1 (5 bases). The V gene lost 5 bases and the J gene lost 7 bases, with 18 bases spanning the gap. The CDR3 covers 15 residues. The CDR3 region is CASSHSGAGKNEQFF. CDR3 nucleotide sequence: TGTGCCAGCAGTCACTCTGGGGCAGGGAAGAATGAGCAGTTCTTC.

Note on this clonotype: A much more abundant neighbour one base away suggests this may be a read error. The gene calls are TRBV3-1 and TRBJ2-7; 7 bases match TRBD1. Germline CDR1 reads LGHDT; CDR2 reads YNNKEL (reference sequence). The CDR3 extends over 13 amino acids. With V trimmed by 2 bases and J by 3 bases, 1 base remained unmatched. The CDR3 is CASSQYRGYEQYF. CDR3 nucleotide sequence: TGTGCCAGCAGCCAATACAGGGGCTACGAGCAGTACTTC.

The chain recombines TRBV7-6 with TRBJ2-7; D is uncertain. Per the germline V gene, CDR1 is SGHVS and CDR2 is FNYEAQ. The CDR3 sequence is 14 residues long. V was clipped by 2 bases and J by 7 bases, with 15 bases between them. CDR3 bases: TGTGCCAGCAGCTTATCCAGCTCCTACAATGAGCAGTACTTC. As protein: CASSLSSSYNEQYF.

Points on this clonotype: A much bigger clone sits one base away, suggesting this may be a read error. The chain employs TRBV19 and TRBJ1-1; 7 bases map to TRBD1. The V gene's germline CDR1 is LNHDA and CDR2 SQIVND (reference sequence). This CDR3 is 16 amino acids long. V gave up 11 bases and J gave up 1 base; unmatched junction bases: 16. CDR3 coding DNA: TGTGCCGGCCAACCCAGGGGGTCGTTCTCGAACACTGAAGCTTTCTTT. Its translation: CAGQPRGSFSNTEAFF.

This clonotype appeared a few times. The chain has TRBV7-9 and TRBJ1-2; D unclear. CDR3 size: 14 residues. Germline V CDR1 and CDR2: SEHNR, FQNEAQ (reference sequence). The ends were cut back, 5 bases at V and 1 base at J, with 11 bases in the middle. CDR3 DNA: TGTGCCAGCAGCCCGGAGTTCCTTAACTATGGCTACACCTTC. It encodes CASSPEFLNYGYTF.

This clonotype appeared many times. The CDR3 sequence: CASSRTGGSNQPQHF. The CDR3 coding sequence is TGTGCCAGCAGTAGGACAGGGGGGAGCAATCAGCCCCAGCATTTT. The chain employs TRBV12-3 or TRBV12-4 and TRBJ1-5; 10 bases are a match to TRBD1. The CDR3 totals 15 residues. Losses at the gene ends were 5 bases for V and 1 base for J; bases not matched to a gene: 2.

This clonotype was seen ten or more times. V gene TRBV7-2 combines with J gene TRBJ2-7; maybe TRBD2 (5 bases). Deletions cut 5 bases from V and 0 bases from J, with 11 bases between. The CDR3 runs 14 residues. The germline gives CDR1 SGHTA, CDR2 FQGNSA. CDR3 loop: CASSPGSHSYEQYF. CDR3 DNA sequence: TGTGCCAGCAGCCCGGGATCTCACTCCTACGAGCAGTACTTC.

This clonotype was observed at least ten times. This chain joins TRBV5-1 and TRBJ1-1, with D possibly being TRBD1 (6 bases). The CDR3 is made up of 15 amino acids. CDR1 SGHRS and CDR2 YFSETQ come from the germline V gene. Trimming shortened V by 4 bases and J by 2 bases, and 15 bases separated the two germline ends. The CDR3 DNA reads TGCGCCAGCAGCACACAGGGAGGAAGTAACACTGAAGCTTTCTTT. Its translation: CASSTQGGSNTEAFF.

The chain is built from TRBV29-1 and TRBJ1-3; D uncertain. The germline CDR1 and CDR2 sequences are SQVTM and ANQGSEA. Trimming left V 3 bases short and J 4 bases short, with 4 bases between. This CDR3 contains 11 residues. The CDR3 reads CSVDDGNTIYF. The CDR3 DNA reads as TGCAGCGTTGATGACGGAAACACCATATATTTT.

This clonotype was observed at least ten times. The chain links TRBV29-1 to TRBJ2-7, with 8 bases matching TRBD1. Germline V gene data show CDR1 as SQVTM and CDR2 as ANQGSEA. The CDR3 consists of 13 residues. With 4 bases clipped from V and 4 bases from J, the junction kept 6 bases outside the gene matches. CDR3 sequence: CSVARTGMYEQYF. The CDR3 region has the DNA TGCAGCGTTGCCAGGACAGGGATGTACGAGCAGTACTTC.

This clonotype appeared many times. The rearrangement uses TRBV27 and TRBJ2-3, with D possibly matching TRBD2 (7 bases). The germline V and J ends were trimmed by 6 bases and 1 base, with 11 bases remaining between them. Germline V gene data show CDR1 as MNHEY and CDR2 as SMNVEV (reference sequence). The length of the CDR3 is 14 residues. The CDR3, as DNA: TGTGCCAGCAGGAGGGAGGGGGGCACAGATACGCAGTATTTT. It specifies CASRREGGTDTQYF.